A single sample is the source of the 17 T cell receptor beta chains below, sequenced in a study of blood T cell repertoires in COVID-19. Assay: immunoSEQ multiplex PCR; the TCRdb copy retains only in-frame clones and omits some. This table holds approximately 100,000 clones, over 85% found once. The sample taken for sequencing was peripheral blood. These receptors all come from a man aged 70-80 years with acute or convalescent COVID-19.

The genes are TRBV6-2 or TRBV6-3 and TRBJ2-7; the match to TRBD2 covers 8 bases. Trimming cost V 6 bases and J 3 bases; bases outside gene matches: 7. The CDR3 has 14 amino acids. The germline V gene has CDR1 MNHEY and CDR2 SVGEGT. The CDR3 spells CASSRGGSSYEQYF. CDR3 DNA sequence: TGTGCCAGCAGCCGGGGGGGATCCAGCTACGAGCAGTACTTC.

The genes are TRBV19 and TRBJ1-6; perhaps TRBD1 as D (6 bases). The ends were cut back, 2 bases at V and 8 bases at J, with 10 bases in the middle. This CDR3 is built from 14 residues. From germline, CDR1 is LNHDA and CDR2 SQIVND (reference sequence). CDR3 sequence (DNA): TGTGCCAGTAGTATAAGGGACAATTATTCACCCCTCCACTTT. The encoded protein is CASSIRDNYSPLHF.

The V gene is TRBV28, the J gene TRBJ2-2, with a tentative D call TRBD2 (6 bases). Trimming removed 3 bases at V and 7 bases at J, with 9 bases between. Germline V gene data show CDR1 as MDHEN and CDR2 as SYDVKM. The CDR3 runs to 13 residues. The CDR3 DNA reads as TGTGCCAGCAGTTTGTGGGGGGTCGGGGAGCTGTTTTTT. Translating gives CASSLWGVGELFF.

Written as DNA, the CDR3 is TGCGCCAGCAGCCAAGGGGTACTAGCAGACGAGCAGTACTTC. It is translated as CASSQGVLADEQYF. This chain joins TRBV4-1 and TRBJ2-7; maybe TRBD2 (6 bases). CDR1 is MGHRA, CDR2 YSYEKL, per germline. This CDR3 comprises 14 residues. With 1 base removed from V and 5 bases from J, the gap between germline ends came to 12 bases.

The rearrangement joins TRBV6-5 to TRBJ2-7, with D possibly being TRBD1 (5 bases). The CDR3 sequence is 15 residues long. V lost 0 bases and J 3 bases, leaving 12 bases between the germline ends. The V gene's germline CDR1 is MNHEY and CDR2 SVGAGI. In nucleotides, the CDR3 is TGTGCCAGCAGTTACTCAATAGGGGCTGACTACGAGCAGTACTTC. Translating gives CASSYSIGADYEQYF.

DNA for the CDR3: TGTGCCAGCAGCCTCCCATCTACACCCCTCCACTTT. Amino acids: CASSLPSTPLHF. J is TRBJ1-6 and V is TRBV14; the D is unclear. The CDR3 runs 12 residues. CDR1 is SGHDN and CDR2 is FVKESK in the germline V gene. The V end was cut by 4 bases, the J end by 11 bases, with 9 bases between.

V gene TRBV21-1 combines with J gene TRBJ2-7; the table calls TRBD2, which could not be checked here. TRBV21-1 is a pseudogene segment. The CDR3 extends over 18 amino acids. CDR3 amino acids: CASSLRAGRPDGYYEQYF. CDR3 DNA sequence: TGTGCCAGCAGCCTGAGGGCAGGCCGGCCGGACGGATACTACGAGCAGTACTTC.

This clone appeared a single time. The chain uses TRBV5-1 and TRBJ2-2; 8 nucleotides agree with TRBD1. CDR3 length equals 15 residues. The V segment lost 6 bases and the J segment 5 bases; nucleotides outside the gene matches: 9. Germline lookup yields CDR1 SGHRS and CDR2 YFSETQ. The CDR3 region has the DNA TGCGCCAGCACCTTACGACAGGGGAGGACCGGGGAGCTGTTTTTT. Protein: CASTLRQGRTGELFF.

The rearrangement uses TRBV7-9 and TRBJ1-1, with D perhaps matching TRBD1 (6 bases). With 6 bases removed from V and 2 bases from J, the gap between germline ends came to 13 bases. This CDR3 has 14 amino acids. The germline V gene encodes CDR1 SEHNR and CDR2 FQNEAQ (reference sequence). CDR3: CASRSTGDNTEAFF. The CDR3 region has the DNA TGTGCCAGCAGATCGACAGGAGATAACACTGAAGCTTTCTTT.

This chain uses TRBV5-1 with TRBJ2-1, with D possibly TRBD2 on 6 matching bases. In germline, CDR1 is SGHRS, CDR2 YFSETQ. Trimming shortened V by 2 bases and J by 8 bases, and 20 bases separated the two germline ends. The CDR3 is 16 amino acids. The CDR3 nucleotides read TGCGCCAGCAGCTTAAGCCCTCCTGGGAGGCAGGATGAGCAGTTCTTC. This gives the protein CASSLSPPGRQDEQFF. Using reference TRBV5-1 and TRBJ2-1 for the parts outside the CDR3, the full variable domain is KAGVTQTPRYLIKTRGQQVTLSCSPISGHRSVSWYQQTPGQGLQFLFEYFSETQRNKGNFPGRFSGRQFSNSRSEMNVSTLELGDSALYLCASSLSPPGRQDEQFFGPGTRLTVL.

This rearrangement joins TRBV28 to TRBJ1-6; the match to TRBD1 covers 8 bases. The CDR3 runs 13 residues. The trim removed 6 bases at V and 11 bases at J, leaving 6 bases unmatched. CDR1 MDHEN and CDR2 SYDVKM come from the germline V gene. CDR3 nucleotide sequence: TGTGCCAGCAGACAGGGGGGTTTAGCACCCCTCCACTTT. Translation gives CASRQGGLAPLHF.

The rearrangement joins TRBV28 to TRBJ1-5; a possible D gene is TRBD1 (5 bases). Germline V gene sequence: CDR1 MDHEN, CDR2 SYDVKM. The CDR3 is 13 residues long. The V and J ends lost 3 bases and 4 bases respectively, with 7 bases between them. CDR3: CASSFAGNQPQHF. CDR3 coding DNA: TGTGCCAGCAGTTTTGCAGGGAATCAGCCCCAGCATTTT. The entire variable domain, with the rest obtained from reference TRBV28 and TRBJ1-5, is as follows: DVKVTQSSRYLVKRTGEKVFLECVQDMDHENMFWYRQDPGLGLRLIYFSYDVKMKEKGDIPEGYSVSREKKERFSLILESASTNQTSMYLCASSFAGNQPQHFGDGTRLSIL.

The V gene is TRBV2, the J gene TRBJ2-7; no firm D call. The CDR3 extends over 11 amino acids. Trimming removed 4 bases at V and 3 bases at J, with 4 bases between. Germline CDR1 reads SNHLY; CDR2 reads FYNNEI. The chain's CDR3 is CASSVSYEQYF. CDR3 nucleotides: TGTGCCAGCAGTGTCAGCTACGAGCAGTACTTC.

This chain links TRBV4-1 with TRBJ2-7; 8 positions agree with TRBD2. The CDR3 consists of 16 residues. Per the germline V gene, CDR1 is MGHRA and CDR2 is YSYEKL. V shed 1 base, J shed 3 bases, and the junction held 8 bases outside the gene matches. The CDR3 sequence is CASSQVSLAGLYEQYF. CDR3 bases: TGCGCCAGCAGCCAAGTGTCCCTAGCGGGCCTCTACGAGCAGTACTTC.

The chain is built from TRBV6-5 and TRBJ1-2; D possibly corresponds to TRBD1 (6 bases). V shed 4 bases and J shed 8 bases, with 14 bases lying between them. The CDR3 extends over 13 amino acids. The germline V gene has CDR1 MNHEY and CDR2 SVGAGI. CDR3 residues: CASSSTGREGYTF. DNA of the CDR3: TGTGCCAGCAGTTCTACAGGGAGGGAAGGCTACACCTTC.

The chain joins TRBV15 to TRBJ1-5; D unresolved. In germline, CDR1 is LNHNV, CDR2 YYDKDF (reference sequence). CDR3 length: 15 amino acids. The V end lost 4 bases, the J end lost 6 bases, and 16 bases lay between the germline ends. CDR3 region: CATSTRVSLGQPQHF. CDR3 bases: TGTGCCACCAGCACACGAGTTTCTCTCGGTCAGCCCCAGCATTTT.

DNA for the CDR3: TGTGCCAGCAGAACAGGGGGAAGTAATCAGCCCCAGCATTTT. Translation gives CASRTGGSNQPQHF. The chain recombines TRBV6-6 with TRBJ1-5; 8 nucleotides match TRBD1. With V trimmed by 6 bases and J by 4 bases, 5 bases remained unmatched. The CDR3 has 14 residues. The V gene's germline CDR1 is MNHNY and CDR2 SVGAGI (reference sequence).